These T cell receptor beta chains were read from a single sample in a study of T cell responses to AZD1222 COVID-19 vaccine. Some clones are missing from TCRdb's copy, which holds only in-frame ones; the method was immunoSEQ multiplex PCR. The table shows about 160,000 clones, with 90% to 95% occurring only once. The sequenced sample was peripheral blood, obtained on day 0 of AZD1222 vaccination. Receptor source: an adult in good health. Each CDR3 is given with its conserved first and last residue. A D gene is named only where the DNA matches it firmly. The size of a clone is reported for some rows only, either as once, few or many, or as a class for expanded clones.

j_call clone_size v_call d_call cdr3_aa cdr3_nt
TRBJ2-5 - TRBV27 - CASSLRGSQETQYF TGTGCCAGCAGTTTAAGGGGGAGCCAAGAGACCCAGTACTTC
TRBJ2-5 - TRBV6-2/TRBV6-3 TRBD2 CASSLSGGSRETQYF TGTGCCAGCAGTTTAAGCGGGGGATCGAGAGAGACCCAGTACTTC
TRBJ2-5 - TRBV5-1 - CASSPGGEETQYF TGCGCCAGCAGCCCAGGGGGGGAAGAGACCCAGTACTTC
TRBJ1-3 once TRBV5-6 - CASSLVVSGNTIYF TGTGCCAGCAGCTTGGTAGTCTCTGGAAACACCATATATTTT
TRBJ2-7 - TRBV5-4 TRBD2 CASSPAGGTSGYEQYF TGTGCCAGCAGTCCAGCGGGCGGGACTAGCGGCTACGAGCAGTACTTC
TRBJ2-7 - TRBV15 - CATRDGAYEQYF TGTGCCACCCGGGACGGAGCCTACGAGCAGTACTTC
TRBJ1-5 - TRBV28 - CASSLTAQPQHF TGTGCCAGCAGCCTGACAGCTCAGCCCCAGCATTTT
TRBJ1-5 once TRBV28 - CASRRKGVGNQPQHF TGTGCCAGCAGAAGGAAGGGGGTAGGCAATCAGCCCCAGCATTTT
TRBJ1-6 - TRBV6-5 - CASTVDNSYNSPLHF TGTGCCAGCACCGTTGACAACTCCTATAATTCACCCCTCCACTTT
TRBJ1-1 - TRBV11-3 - CASSLSLPGSQTEAFF TGTGCCAGCAGCTTATCTTTGCCGGGCAGTCAAACTGAAGCTTTCTTT
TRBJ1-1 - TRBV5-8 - CASSLWGEAFF TGTGCCAGCAGCTTGTGGGGTGAAGCTTTCTTT
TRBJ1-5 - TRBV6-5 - CASSSAPTAQQPQHF TGTGCCAGCAGTAGTGCACCGACAGCGCAACAGCCCCAGCATTTT
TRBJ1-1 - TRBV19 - CASSMSLMGVTEAFF TGTGCCAGTAGTATGTCCCTCATGGGGGTGACTGAAGCTTTCTTT
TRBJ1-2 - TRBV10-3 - CAISESEEALIYGYTF TGTGCCATCAGTGAGTCTGAAGAGGCCCTTATCTATGGCTACACCTTC
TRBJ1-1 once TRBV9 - CASSLTPNTEAFF TGTGCCAGCAGCCTAACCCCCAACACTGAAGCTTTCTTT
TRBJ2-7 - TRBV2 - CASGVAASSYEQYF TGTGCCAGTGGGGTAGCGGCCAGCTCCTACGAGCAGTACTTC
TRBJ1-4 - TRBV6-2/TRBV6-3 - CASSYSSAVQGPEEKLFF TGTGCCAGCAGTTACTCATCGGCCGTCCAAGGGCCGGAAGAAAAACTGTTTTTT
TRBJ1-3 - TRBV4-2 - CASSQDGTINSGNTIYF TGTGCCAGCAGCCAAGATGGCACCATAAACTCTGGAAACACCATATATTTT
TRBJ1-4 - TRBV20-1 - CSASRQTNEKLFF TGCAGTGCTAGTCGACAAACTAATGAAAAACTGTTTTTT
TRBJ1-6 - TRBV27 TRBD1 CASSQTGFNSPLHF TGTGCCAGCAGTCAGACAGGGTTTAATTCACCCCTCCACTTT
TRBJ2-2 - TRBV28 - CASSLEALHGELFF TGTGCCAGCAGTTTAGAAGCGTTACACGGGGAGCTGTTTTTT
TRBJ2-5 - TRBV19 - CASSIGGETQYF TGTGCCAGTAGTATAGGGGGTGAGACCCAGTACTTC
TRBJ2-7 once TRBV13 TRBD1 CASSLGDRGISYEQYF TGTGCCAGCAGCTTAGGTGACAGGGGGATCTCCTACGAGCAGTACTTC
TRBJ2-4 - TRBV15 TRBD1 CATSRRTGEAKNIQYF TGTGCCACCAGCAGACGGACAGGGGAAGCCAAAAACATTCAGTACTTC
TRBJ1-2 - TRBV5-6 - CASSSGQGSGYTF TGTGCCAGCAGCTCGGGACAAGGGAGCGGCTACACCTTC
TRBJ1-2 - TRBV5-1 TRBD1 CASSLGDSELNGYTF TGCGCCAGCAGCTTAGGGGACAGCGAACTTAATGGCTACACCTTC
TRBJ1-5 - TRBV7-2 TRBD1 CASSPDRGEFQPQHF TGTGCCAGCAGCCCAGACAGGGGCGAGTTTCAGCCCCAGCATTTT
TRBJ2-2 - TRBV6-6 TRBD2 CASSSNIGTSGEYTGELFF TGTGCCAGCAGCTCTAATATAGGGACTAGCGGGGAATACACCGGGGAGCTGTTTTTT
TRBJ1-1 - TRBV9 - CASSVGGLGTEAFF TGTGCCAGCAGCGTAGGGGGCCTGGGAACTGAAGCTTTCTTT